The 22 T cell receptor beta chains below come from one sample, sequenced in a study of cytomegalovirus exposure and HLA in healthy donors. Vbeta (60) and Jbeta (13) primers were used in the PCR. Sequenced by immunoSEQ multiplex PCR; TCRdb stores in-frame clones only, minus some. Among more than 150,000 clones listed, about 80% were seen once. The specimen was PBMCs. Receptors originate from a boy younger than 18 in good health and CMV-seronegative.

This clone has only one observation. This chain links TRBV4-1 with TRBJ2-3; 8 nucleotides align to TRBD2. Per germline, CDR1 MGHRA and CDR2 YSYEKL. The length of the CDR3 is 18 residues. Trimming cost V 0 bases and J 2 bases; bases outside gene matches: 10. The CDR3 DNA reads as TGCGCCAGCAGCCAAGACCCCCCACAGCGGGAGTTCACAGATACGCAGTATTTT. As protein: CASSQDPPQREFTDTQYF.

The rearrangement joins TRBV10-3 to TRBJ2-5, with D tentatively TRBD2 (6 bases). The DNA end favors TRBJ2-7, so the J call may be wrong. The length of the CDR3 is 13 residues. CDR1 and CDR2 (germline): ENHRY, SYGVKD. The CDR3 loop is CAISEATSLEQYF. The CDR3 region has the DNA TGTGCCATCAGTGAGGCGACTAGTCTCGAGCAGTACTTC.

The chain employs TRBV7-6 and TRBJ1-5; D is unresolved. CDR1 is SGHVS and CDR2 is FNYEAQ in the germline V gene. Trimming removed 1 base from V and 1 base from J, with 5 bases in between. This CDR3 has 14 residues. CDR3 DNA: TGTGCCAGCAGCTTAGGGGCGAGCAATCAGCCCCAGCATTTT. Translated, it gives CASSLGASNQPQHF.

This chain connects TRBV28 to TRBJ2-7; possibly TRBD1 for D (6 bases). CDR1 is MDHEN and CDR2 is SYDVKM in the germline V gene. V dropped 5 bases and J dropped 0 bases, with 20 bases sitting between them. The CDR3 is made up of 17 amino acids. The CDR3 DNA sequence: TGTGCCAGCAGTCACATCGCATGGGACACCTACTCCTACGAGCAGTACTTC. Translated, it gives CASSHIAWDTYSYEQYF.

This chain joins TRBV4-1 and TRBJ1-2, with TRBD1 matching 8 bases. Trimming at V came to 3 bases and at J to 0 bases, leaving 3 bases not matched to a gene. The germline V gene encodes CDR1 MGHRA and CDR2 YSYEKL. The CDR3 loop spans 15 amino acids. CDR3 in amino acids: CASSHRTGPNYGYTF. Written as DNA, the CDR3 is TGCGCCAGCAGCCACCGGACAGGGCCTAACTATGGCTACACCTTC.

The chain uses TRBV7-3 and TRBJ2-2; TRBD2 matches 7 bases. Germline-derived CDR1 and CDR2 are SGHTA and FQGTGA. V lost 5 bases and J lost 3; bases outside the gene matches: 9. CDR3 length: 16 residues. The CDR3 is CASSPQRGRDTGELFF. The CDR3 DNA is TGTGCCAGCAGCCCGCAGCGGGGTAGAGACACCGGGGAGCTGTTTTTT.

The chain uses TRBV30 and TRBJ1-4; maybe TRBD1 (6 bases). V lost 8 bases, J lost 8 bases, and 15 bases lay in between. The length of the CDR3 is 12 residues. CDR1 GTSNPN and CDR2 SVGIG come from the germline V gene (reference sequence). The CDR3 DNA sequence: TGTGCCACCGGGGGGCTAATGGAAAAACTGTTTTTT. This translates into CATGGLMEKLFF.

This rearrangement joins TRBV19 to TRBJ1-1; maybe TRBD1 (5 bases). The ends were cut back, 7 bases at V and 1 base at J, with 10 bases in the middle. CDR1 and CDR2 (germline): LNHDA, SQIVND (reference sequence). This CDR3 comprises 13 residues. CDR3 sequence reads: CASIPDKNTEAFF. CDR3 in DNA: TGTGCCAGTATACCGGACAAGAACACTGAAGCTTTCTTT.

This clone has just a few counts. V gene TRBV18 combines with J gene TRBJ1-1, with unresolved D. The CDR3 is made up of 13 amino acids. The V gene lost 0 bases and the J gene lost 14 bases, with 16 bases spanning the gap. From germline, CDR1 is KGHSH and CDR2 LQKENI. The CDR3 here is CASSPPSSGTLFF. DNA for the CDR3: TGTGCCAGCTCACCACCTTCATCAGGAACTCTCTTCTTT.

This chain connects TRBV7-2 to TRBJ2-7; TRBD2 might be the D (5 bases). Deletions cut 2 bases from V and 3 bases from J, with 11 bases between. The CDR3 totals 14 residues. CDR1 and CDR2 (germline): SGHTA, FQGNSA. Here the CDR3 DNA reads TGTGCCAGCAGCTTAACGAGCGGTTACTACGAGCAGTACTTC. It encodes CASSLTSGYYEQYF.

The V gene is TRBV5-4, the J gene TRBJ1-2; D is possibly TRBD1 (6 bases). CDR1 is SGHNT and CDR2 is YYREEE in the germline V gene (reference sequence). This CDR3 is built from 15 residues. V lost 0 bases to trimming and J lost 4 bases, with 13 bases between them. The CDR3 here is CASSLAQGRIYGYTF. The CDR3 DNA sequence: TGTGCCAGCAGCTTGGCACAGGGCCGGATCTATGGCTACACCTTC.

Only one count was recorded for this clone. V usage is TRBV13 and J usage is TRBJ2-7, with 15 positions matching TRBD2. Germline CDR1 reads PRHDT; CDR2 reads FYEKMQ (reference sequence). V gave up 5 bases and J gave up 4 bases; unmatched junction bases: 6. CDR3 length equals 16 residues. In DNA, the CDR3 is TGTGCCAGCAGCGCCGGACTAGCGGGGGGGATGTACGAGCAGTACTTC. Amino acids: CASSAGLAGGMYEQYF.

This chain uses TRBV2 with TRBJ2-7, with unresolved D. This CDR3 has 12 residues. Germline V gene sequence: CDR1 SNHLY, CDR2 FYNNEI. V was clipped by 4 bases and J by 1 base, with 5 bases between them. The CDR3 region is CASSVRSYEQYF. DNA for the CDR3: TGTGCCAGCAGTGTTCGGTCCTACGAGCAGTACTTC.

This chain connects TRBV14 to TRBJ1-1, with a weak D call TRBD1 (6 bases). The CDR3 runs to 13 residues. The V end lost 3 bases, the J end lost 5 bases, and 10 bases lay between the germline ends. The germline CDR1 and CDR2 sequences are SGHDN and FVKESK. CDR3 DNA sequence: TGTGCCAGCAGCCACGACAGGCTGACTGAAGCTTTCTTT. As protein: CASSHDRLTEAFF.

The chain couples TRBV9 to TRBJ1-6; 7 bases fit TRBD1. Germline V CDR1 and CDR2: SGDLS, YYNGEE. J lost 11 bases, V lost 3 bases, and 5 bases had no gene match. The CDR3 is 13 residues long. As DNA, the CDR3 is TGTGCCAGCAGCGCCCAAGACAGGGCACCCCTCCACTTT. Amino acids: CASSAQDRAPLHF.

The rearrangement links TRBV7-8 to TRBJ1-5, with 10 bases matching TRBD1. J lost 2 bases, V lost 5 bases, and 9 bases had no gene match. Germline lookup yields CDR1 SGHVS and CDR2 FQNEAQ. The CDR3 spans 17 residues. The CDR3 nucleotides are TGTGCCAGCAGCCCTTGGACAGGGGGTGATGGCAATCAGCCCCAGCATTTT. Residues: CASSPWTGGDGNQPQHF.

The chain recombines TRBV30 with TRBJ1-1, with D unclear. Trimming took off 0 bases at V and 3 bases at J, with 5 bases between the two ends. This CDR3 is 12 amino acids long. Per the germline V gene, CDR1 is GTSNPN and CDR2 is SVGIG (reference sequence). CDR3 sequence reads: CAWSVHDTEAFF. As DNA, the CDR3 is TGTGCCTGGAGTGTACATGACACTGAAGCTTTCTTT.

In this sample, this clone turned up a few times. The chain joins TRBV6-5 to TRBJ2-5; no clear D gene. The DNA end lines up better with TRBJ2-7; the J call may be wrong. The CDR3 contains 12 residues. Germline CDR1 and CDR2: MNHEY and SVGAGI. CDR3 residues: CASSYPPYEQYF. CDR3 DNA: TGTGCCAGCAGTTACCCCCCCTACGAGCAGTACTTC.

In DNA form, the CDR3 reads TGTGCCAGTAGTATACAGGGGTCCACCGGGGAGCTGTTTTTT. Its translation is CASSIQGSTGELFF. This chain connects TRBV19 to TRBJ2-2; D might be TRBD1 (6 bases). The CDR3 is 14 residues long. Trimming shortened V by 2 bases and J by 4 bases, and 8 bases separated the two germline ends. Per germline, CDR1 LNHDA and CDR2 SQIVND (reference sequence).

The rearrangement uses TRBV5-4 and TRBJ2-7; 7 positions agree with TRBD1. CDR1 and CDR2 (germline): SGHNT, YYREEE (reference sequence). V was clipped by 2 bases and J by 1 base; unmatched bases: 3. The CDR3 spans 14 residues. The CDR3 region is CASSLRQGSYEQYF. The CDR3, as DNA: TGTGCCAGCAGCTTAAGACAGGGTTCCTACGAGCAGTACTTC.

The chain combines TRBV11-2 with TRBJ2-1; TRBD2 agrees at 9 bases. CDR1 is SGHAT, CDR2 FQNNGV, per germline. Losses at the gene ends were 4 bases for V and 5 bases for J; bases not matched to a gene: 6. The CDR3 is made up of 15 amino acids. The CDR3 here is CASSSRASGDNEQFF. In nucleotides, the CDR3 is TGTGCCAGCAGCTCGAGGGCTAGCGGGGACAATGAGCAGTTCTTC.

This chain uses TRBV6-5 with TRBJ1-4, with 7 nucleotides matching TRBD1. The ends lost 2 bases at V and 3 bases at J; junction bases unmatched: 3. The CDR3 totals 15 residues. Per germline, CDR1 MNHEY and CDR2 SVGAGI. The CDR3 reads CASSYRGHANEKLFF. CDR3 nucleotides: TGTGCCAGCAGTTACAGGGGGCATGCTAATGAAAAACTGTTTTTT.